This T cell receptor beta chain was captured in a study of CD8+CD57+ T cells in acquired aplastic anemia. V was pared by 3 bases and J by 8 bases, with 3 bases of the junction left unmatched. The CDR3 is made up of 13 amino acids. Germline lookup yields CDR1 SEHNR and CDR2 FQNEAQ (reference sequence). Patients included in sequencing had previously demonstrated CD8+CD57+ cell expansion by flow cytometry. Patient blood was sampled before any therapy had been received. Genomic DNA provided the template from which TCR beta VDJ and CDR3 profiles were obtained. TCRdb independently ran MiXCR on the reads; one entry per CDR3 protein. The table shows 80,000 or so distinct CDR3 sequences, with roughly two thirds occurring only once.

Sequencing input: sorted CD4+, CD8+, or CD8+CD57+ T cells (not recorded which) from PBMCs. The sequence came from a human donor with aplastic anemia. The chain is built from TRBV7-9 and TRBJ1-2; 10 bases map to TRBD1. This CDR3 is CASSFGQGGGYTF. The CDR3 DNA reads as TGTGCCAGCAGCTTTGGACAGGGGGGAGGCTACACCTTC.